This entry is about one TCR beta chain. This entry belongs to a study of blood T cell repertoires in COVID-19. Whole-study context: The United States, Italy and Spain were the sources of the acute and convalescent COVID-19 samples. The cDNA or gDNA used as material had been derived from T cells, B-cell-depleted T cells, or PBMCs.

Original data processing: It was from reference gene primer amplification that nucleated cell counts were estimated. The assay was immunoSEQ multiplex PCR, and TCRdb's table has in-frame clones only and misses some. Clone size and the V and J calls come from that table; the DNA yielded D and trimming. The profile covers around 150,000 clones, with 85% appearing a single time and about 3.3% taken by the ten largest. The CDR3 loop spans 15 amino acids. Per the germline V gene, CDR1 is MGHDK and CDR2 is SYGVNS. V was pared by 4 bases and J by 2 bases, with 5 bases of the junction left unmatched. The chain carries TRBV25-1 and TRBJ1-3; 7 bases fit TRBD1. The clonotype was recovered from a human donor with acute or convalescent COVID-19. The donor label of this sample is uncertain. The sequenced material came from peripheral blood. The CDR3 DNA reads as TGTGCCAGCAGTGTGCAGGGGGATACTGGAAACACCATATATTTT. It specifies CASSVQGDTGNTIYF.